Following are 7 T cell receptor beta chains from one sample sequenced in a study of CD8 T cells in Susac syndrome. Random hexamers were used to reverse transcribe the RNA input (about 0.5 to 1 ug). TCRdb recomputed calls from the immunoSEQ multiplex PCR reads with MiXCR, one row per CDR3 protein. Seen here are some 300,000 distinct CDR3 sequences, around 84% observed once, and the top ten hold about 0.11%. The source material was CD8+ T cells from PBMCs. These receptor sequences come from a human donor with multiple sclerosis.

This clonotype came up a few times. The CDR3 DNA reads as TGTGCCAGCAGCACCCGACAGGGGTTAGAGACCCAGTACTTC. It translates to CASSTRQGLETQYF. The rearrangement links TRBV11-2 to TRBJ2-5, with 8 nucleotides matching TRBD1. The CDR3 spans 14 residues. In germline, CDR1 is SGHAT, CDR2 FQNNGV. J gave up 4 bases and V 5 bases, and 6 bases lay outside the gene matches.

CDR3 sequence: CASSLAGWQDTQYF. The CDR3 bases are TGTGCCAGCAGCTTAGCGGGTTGGCAAGATACGCAGTATTTT. This sequence joins TRBV7-8 and TRBJ2-3; D uncertain. Looked up from germline, CDR1 is SGHVS and CDR2 is FQNEAQ. Trimming left V 0 bases short and J 5 bases short, with 9 bases between. CDR3 length: 14 residues.

The V and J genes are TRBV7-8 and TRBJ1-2; possible D gene TRBD1, 6 bases. This CDR3 spans 13 amino acids. The ends were cut back, 7 bases at V and 4 bases at J, with 13 bases in the middle. Germline V gene lookup returns CDR1 SGHVS and CDR2 FQNEAQ. The DNA of the CDR3 is TGTGCCAGCATCCCGGGACATGCCTATGGCTACACCTTC. Protein product: CASIPGHAYGYTF.

The genes are TRBV27 and TRBJ2-1, with D possibly matching TRBD2 (5 bases). Germline V gives CDR1 MNHEY, CDR2 SMNVEV (reference sequence). V shed 5 bases and J shed 8 bases, with 22 bases lying between them. The CDR3 loop spans 16 amino acids. This CDR3 is CASSPQGGRPGDEQFF. DNA of the CDR3: TGTGCCAGCAGTCCCCAAGGTGGGCGGCCCGGGGATGAGCAGTTCTTC.

The chain joins TRBV5-6 to TRBJ2-7, with 10 bases fitting TRBD2. The CDR3 has 15 amino acids. The V gene's germline CDR1 is SGHDT and CDR2 YYEEEE. V was pared by 4 bases and J by 4 bases, with 8 bases of the junction left unmatched. The CDR3 region has the DNA TGTGCCAGCAGCCCCGGAGCGGGGGGGTTTTACGAGCAGTACTTC. Its translation: CASSPGAGGFYEQYF.

The CDR3 spells CASSLNGHHQETQYF. CDR3 nucleotides: TGCGCCAGCAGCCTTAACGGACATCACCAAGAGACCCAGTACTTC. The rearrangement uses TRBV5-1 and TRBJ2-5, with D perhaps matching TRBD1 (5 bases). V lost 4 bases to trimming and J lost 0 bases, with 13 bases between them. The CDR3 spans 15 residues. Germline values: CDR1 SGHRS, CDR2 YFSETQ.

This sequence joins TRBV30 and TRBJ2-7, with a weak D call TRBD1 (6 bases). Germline V lookup: CDR1 GTSNPN, CDR2 SVGIG (reference sequence). The CDR3 loop spans 13 amino acids. V lost 0 bases and J 3 bases, leaving 9 bases between the germline ends. CDR3 residues: CAWSVAGVYEQYF. CDR3 sequence (DNA): TGTGCCTGGAGTGTTGCAGGGGTCTACGAGCAGTACTTC.